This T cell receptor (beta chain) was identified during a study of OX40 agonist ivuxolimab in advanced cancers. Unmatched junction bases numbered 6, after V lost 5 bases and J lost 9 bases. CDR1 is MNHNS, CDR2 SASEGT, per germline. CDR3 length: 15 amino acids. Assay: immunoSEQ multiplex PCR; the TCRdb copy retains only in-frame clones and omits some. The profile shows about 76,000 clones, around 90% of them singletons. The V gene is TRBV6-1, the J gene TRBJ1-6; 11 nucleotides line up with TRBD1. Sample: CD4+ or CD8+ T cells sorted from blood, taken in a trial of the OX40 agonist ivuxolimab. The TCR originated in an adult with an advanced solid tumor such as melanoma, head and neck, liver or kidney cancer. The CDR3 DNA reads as TGTGCCAGCAGTCTGTCCGGGACAGGGGGTTCACCCCTCCACTTT. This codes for CASSLSGTGGSPLHF.